This T cell receptor beta chain was profiled in a study of blood T cell repertoires in COVID-19. About the study: The United States, Italy and Spain were the sources of the acute and convalescent COVID-19 samples. The cDNA or gDNA used as material had been derived from T cells, B-cell-depleted T cells, or PBMCs.

Authors' data handling: Estimation of nucleated cell counts was performed using reference gene primer amplification. Sequenced by immunoSEQ multiplex PCR; TCRdb stores in-frame clones only, minus some. V and J calls plus clone size are reproduced from that table; the DNA served to infer D and trimming. This table holds under 250,000 clones, 86% found once. Per germline, CDR1 MNHNS and CDR2 SASEGT. V lost 2 bases, J lost 2 bases, and 16 bases lay in between. This CDR3 is built from 17 residues. Sequencing was carried out using peripheral blood. V is TRBV6-1 and J is TRBJ1-5; TRBD1 is a possible D gene (5 bases). The sequence derives from a man aged 80 or over with acute or convalescent COVID-19. CDR3 protein: CASSEPTRGLRNQPQHF. The CDR3 nucleotides are TGTGCCAGCAGTGAACCCACAAGGGGTCTCCGCAATCAGCCCCAGCATTTT.